Listed below are T cell receptor beta chains from one sample, sequenced in a study of blood T cell repertoires in COVID-19. The data were produced by immunoSEQ multiplex PCR, yet TCRdb's version contains in-frame clones alone and is incomplete. This repertoire shows some 200,000 clones, about 80% found once; its top ten account for approximately 1.4%. Sequencing was done on a sample of PBMCs or T cells enriched from blood (not recorded which). All receptors come from a woman aged 40 to 50 with acute COVID-19. The CDR3 runs from the conserved cysteine through the conserved F or W. The D gene is left open where the match is weak. Not every row has a clone size; where given, it reads once, few, many or a size class.

TRBD1 | TRBJ1-5 | - | TRBV27 | TGTGCCAGCAGAAAAGGGACAGGGGGCTGGGGACAGCCCCAGCATTTT | CASRKGTGGWGQPQHF
TRBD1 | TRBJ1-1 | once | TRBV10-3 | TGTGCCTCAACAGGGGGCGCGGACACTGAAGCTTTCTTT | CASTGGADTEAFF
- | TRBJ1-5 | - | TRBV4-3 | TGCGCCAGCAGCCAAGATGCAGGGGTAAATCAGCCCCAGCATTTT | CASSQDAGVNQPQHF
- | TRBJ1-6 | once | TRBV28 | TGTGCCAGCAGGCTCACAGGGTCCGTCTATAATTCACCCCTCCACTTT | CASRLTGSVYNSPLHF
- | TRBJ1-1 | - | TRBV6-1 | TGTGCCAGCAGTGAATTTTCGGGGATGAACACTGAAGCTTTCTTT | CASSEFSGMNTEAFF
- | TRBJ2-2 | - | TRBV12-3/TRBV12-4 | TGTGCCAGCACCAGGGACACCGGGGAGCTGTTTTTT | CASTRDTGELFF
- | TRBJ2-1 | - | TRBV19 | TGTGCCAGTAGTTCGGGACTTAGGAGCTCCTACAATGAGCAGTTCTTC | CASSSGLRSSYNEQFF
TRBD2 | TRBJ2-1 | - | TRBV27 | TGTGCCAGCAGCCATACTCTAGCGGGAGGGCCCTCAAATGAGCAGTTCTTC | CASSHTLAGGPSNEQFF
- | TRBJ2-3 | - | TRBV15 | TGTGCCACCAGCAGAGATCGCGGGGTTGGGGATACGCAGTATTTT | CATSRDRGVGDTQYF
TRBD2 | TRBJ2-3 | few | TRBV11-3 | TGTGCCAGCAGCCTAATAGCGGGGGATACGCAGTATTTT | CASSLIAGDTQYF
- | TRBJ1-6 | - | TRBV5-1 | TGCGCCAGCAGCTTGAGCGGGACGAGGAATAATTCACCCCTCCACTTT | CASSLSGTRNNSPLHF
- | TRBJ2-5 | - | TRBV7-9 | TGTGCCAGCAGCGTCGACGAGGGCGAGACCCAGTACTTC | CASSVDEGETQYF
TRBD2 | TRBJ2-1 | - | TRBV10-3 | TGTGCCATCAGTGCTCAGCGGGAAGGGAATGAGCAGTTCTTC | CAISAQREGNEQFF
TRBD2 | TRBJ2-7 | - | TRBV5-1 | TGCGCCAGCAGCTTGGCTAGCGGGATGTACGAGCAGTACTTC | CASSLASGMYEQYF
- | TRBJ1-3 | - | TRBV4-3 | TGCGCCAGCAGCCAAACAGGGAGTAGAAACACCATATATTTT | CASSQTGSRNTIYF
TRBD2 | TRBJ2-5 | - | TRBV2 | TGTGCCAGCAGCGGACTAGCCTCGAGGAGAGAGACCCAGTACTTC | CASSGLASRRETQYF
- | TRBJ2-2 | - | TRBV4-1 | TGCGCCAGCAGCCAAGTTCCCGCCGGGGAGCTGTTTTTT | CASSQVPAGELFF
TRBD1 | TRBJ1-2 | - | TRBV7-9 | TGTGCCAGCAGCTTGGGGACAGGGTACGGCTACACCTTC | CASSLGTGYGYTF
- | TRBJ1-2 | - | TRBV7-9 | TGTGCCAGCAGCCCCGGAAGGGGAAGTGGCTACACCTTC | CASSPGRGSGYTF
TRBD2 | TRBJ2-3 | - | TRBV3-1/TRBV3-2 | TGTGCCAGCAGCCAAGATAAGCGGGGGGCCCTTATGCAGTATTTT | CASSQDKRGALMQYF
- | TRBJ2-2 | - | TRBV7-8 | TGTGCCAGCTATTACAGGGTTAACACCGGGGAGCTGTTTTTT | CASYYRVNTGELFF
TRBD1 | TRBJ2-5 | - | TRBV11-2 | TGTGCCAGCAGCCTCTCTCTAGGGACAGGGTTGAGGGAGACCCAGTACTTC | CASSLSLGTGLRETQYF
TRBD1 | TRBJ1-1 | once | TRBV19 | TGTGCCAGTAGCCTAATCAGGGGGCGAAGCACTGAAGCTTTCTTT | CASSLIRGRSTEAFF
TRBD1 | TRBJ1-1 | - | TRBV7-9 | TGTGCCAGCAGCTTGGTCAGGGGGGACACTGAAGCTTTCTTT | CASSLVRGDTEAFF
TRBD1 | TRBJ2-7 | - | TRBV5-5 | TGTGCCAGCAGCTTACCAGGGGGCATGGACGAGCAGTACTTC | CASSLPGGMDEQYF
- | TRBJ1-2 | - | TRBV12-3/TRBV12-4 | TGTGCCAGCAGTTTGACTGACTATGGCTACACCTTC | CASSLTDYGYTF
TRBD1 | TRBJ1-3 | - | TRBV6-1 | TGTGCCAGCAGTGAAGCGCTAGGACAGGGGGCTGGAAACACCATATATTTT | CASSEALGQGAGNTIYF
- | TRBJ1-2 | once | TRBV14 | TGTGCCAGCAGCCTGGGGCTGATCTCCGGCTACACCTTC | CASSLGLISGYTF
TRBD1 | TRBJ2-2 | once | TRBV18 | TGTGCCAGCTCACCACCGACAGGGGTCCAGACCGGGGAGCTGTTTTTT | CASSPPTGVQTGELFF
TRBD2 | TRBJ2-3 | - | TRBV19 | TGTGCCAGTAACTCGCTAGCGGGGCCCACAGATACGCAGTATTTT | CASNSLAGPTDTQYF
TRBD1 | TRBJ1-2 | - | TRBV2 | TGTGCCAGCATAGGGACAGGGAGATATGGCTACACCTTC | CASIGTGRYGYTF
TRBD2 | TRBJ2-3 | - | TRBV27 | TGTGCCAGCAGTTTAGGAGCGGGAGGGCCGATTGATACGCAGTATTTT | CASSLGAGGPIDTQYF
- | TRBJ1-2 | - | TRBV11-2 | TGTGCCAGCAGCCTGCAGGGAGGGTATGGCTACACCTTC | CASSLQGGYGYTF
TRBD2 | TRBJ2-5 | - | TRBV19 | TGTGCCAGTAGTAACCACCCTAGCGGACAAGAGACCCAGTACTTC | CASSNHPSGQETQYF
- | TRBJ1-1 | - | TRBV5-1 | TGCGCCAGCAGCATACAGGGAGCGATGAACACTGAAGCTTTCTTT | CASSIQGAMNTEAFF
- | TRBJ1-2 | - | TRBV12-3/TRBV12-4 | TGTGCCAGCAGGATCGACTACTATGGCTACACCTTC | CASRIDYYGYTF
TRBD1 | TRBJ2-2 | - | TRBV5-4 | TGTGCCAGCAGCACCCGACAGGGGGGCCGCGGGGAGCTGTTTTTT | CASSTRQGGRGELFF
- | TRBJ2-7 | - | TRBV5-6 | TGTGCCAGCAGCTTCCGGGGATCCTACGAGCAGTACTTC | CASSFRGSYEQYF
- | TRBJ1-2 | - | TRBV7-9 | TGTGCCAGCAGCGGATCGGACAGTCGTTATGGCTACACCTTC | CASSGSDSRYGYTF
- | TRBJ1-5 | once | TRBV7-2 | TGTGCCAGCAGCCAACTCCCTGGTAGTCTACAGCCCCAGCATTTT | CASSQLPGSLQPQHF
- | TRBJ2-3 | many | TRBV18 | TGTGCCAGCTCCACTAGGATGTCTAGCACAGATACGCAGTATTTT | CASSTRMSSTDTQYF